The 23 T cell receptor beta chains presented below share a single source sample, sequenced in a study of blood T cells in healthy people across ages. Through a sample-barcoded 5' primer and a J-beta primer mix, a second PCR was run for roughly 7 to 12 cycles. TCRdb re-derived calls from the 5' RACE reads in MiXCR, one entry per CDR3 protein. The sample has around 800,000 distinct CDR3 sequences, 44% seen once; the top ten hold nearly 20%. The material sequenced was blood. All receptors derive from a man in his 60s in good health.

This CDR3 is CASSYSRKDLSNEQFF. DNA of the CDR3: TGTGCCAGCAGTTACTCGAGGAAAGATTTAAGCAATGAGCAGTTCTTC. The V call is TRBV6-5, the J call TRBJ2-1; D is ambiguous. The CDR3 loop spans 16 amino acids. CDR1 and CDR2 (germline): MNHEY, SVGAGI. Trimming took off 0 bases at V and 6 bases at J, with 15 bases between the two ends.

This clonotype was seen only a few times. The V and J genes are TRBV6-2 or TRBV6-3 and TRBJ1-1; no clear D gene. This CDR3 comprises 11 residues. V was pared by 6 bases and J by 0 bases, with 2 bases between. Germline V lookup: CDR1 MNHEY, CDR2 SVGEGT. The CDR3 sequence is CASRLNTEAFF. In DNA form, the CDR3 reads TGTGCCAGCAGACTGAACACTGAAGCTTTCTTT.

This chain joins TRBV27 and TRBJ2-4; weak D call: TRBD1 (6 bases). This CDR3 comprises 14 residues. V lost 3 bases and J lost 13, with 19 bases in between. Per germline, CDR1 MNHEY and CDR2 SMNVEV (reference sequence). The CDR3 is CASSLGWTDNEQYF. The CDR3 DNA reads TGTGCCAGCAGTTTGGGCTGGACAGACAATGAGCAGTACTTC.

The chain joins TRBV6-1 to TRBJ2-5, with D tentatively TRBD1 or TRBD2 (5 bases each). The last part of the DNA fits TRBJ2-7 better; the J call may be wrong. CDR3 size: 15 residues. The germline V gene encodes CDR1 MNHNS and CDR2 SASEGT. CDR3 sequence: CASSENGAGGYEQYF. The CDR3 coding sequence is TGTGCCAGCAGTGAGAACGGGGCCGGCGGCTACGAGCAGTACTTC.

The genes are TRBV20-1 and TRBJ2-7; D unresolved. V was pared by 6 bases and J by 3 bases, with 15 bases between. Germline assignment: CDR1 DFQATT and CDR2 SNEGSKA (reference sequence). The CDR3 is made up of 13 amino acids. CDR3 coding DNA: TGCAGTGCCCCCCGGGTGTCTAACTACGAGCAGTACTTC. Translation gives CSAPRVSNYEQYF.

In its sample, this clonotype was seen once. One junction end does not reproduce the germline sequence, and a read error may be involved. The chain is built from TRBV4-3 and TRBJ1-6; 9 bases align to TRBD1. The CDR3 length is 13 residues. Germline-derived CDR1 and CDR2 are LGHNA and YSLEER. CDR3 in DNA: TGCGCCAGCAGCCAAATGACAGGGGGACCCCCCCACTTT. Amino acid sequence: CASSQMTGGPPHF.

The chain couples TRBV5-8 to TRBJ1-2; D gene ambiguous. Trimming took off 4 bases at V and 4 bases at J, with 8 bases between the two ends. Germline V lookup: CDR1 SGHTS, CDR2 YDEGEE. The length of the CDR3 is 12 residues. The CDR3 loop is CASSIITYGYTF. CDR3 sequence (DNA): TGTGCCAGCAGCATAATCACCTATGGCTACACCTTC.

V gene TRBV6-2 or TRBV6-3 combines with J gene TRBJ1-1, with 8 bases that match TRBD1. CDR1 and CDR2 from the germline V gene are MNHEY and SVGEGT. With 8 bases clipped from V and 4 bases from J, the junction kept 9 bases outside the gene matches. This CDR3 is built from 14 residues. CDR3 DNA sequence: TGTGCCAGCGGACCCCCGGACAGGGTCACTGAAGCTTTCTTT. Its protein product is CASGPPDRVTEAFF.

This clonotype is a singleton in its sample. V and J are TRBV2 and TRBJ2-4; tentative D call: TRBD2 (5 bases). The CDR3 spans 16 residues. Deletions cut 3 bases from V and 0 bases from J, with 12 bases between. Germline assignment: CDR1 SNHLY and CDR2 FYNNEI. The CDR3 sequence: CASSDRIGRAKNIQYF. The CDR3 DNA is TGTGCCAGCAGTGACCGGATAGGGAGAGCCAAAAACATTCAGTACTTC.

This clonotype occurred a few times. The chain employs TRBV4-3 and TRBJ1-2, with unresolved D. Deletions cut 1 base from V and 4 bases from J, with 13 bases between. This CDR3 has 15 amino acids. Looked up from germline, CDR1 is LGHNA and CDR2 is YSLEER. CDR3 sequence: CASSQGTDVVYGYTF. CDR3 nucleotide sequence: TGCGCCAGCAGCCAAGGGACTGACGTAGTCTATGGCTACACCTTC.

This sequence joins TRBV6-5 and TRBJ2-5; 13 bases line up with TRBD2. The DNA end is more similar to TRBJ2-1, so the J call may be wrong. The CDR3 runs to 15 residues. Germline CDR1 MNHEY, CDR2 SVGAGI. The CDR3 DNA reads TGTGCCAGCAGTTCCGGGACTAGCGGGATACAGACCCAGTTCTTC. Its translation: CASSSGTSGIQTQFF.

The rearrangement links TRBV4-3 to TRBJ1-4; no clear D gene. The CDR3 has 13 residues. The germline V gene has CDR1 LGHNA and CDR2 YSLEER. V shed 0 bases and J shed 8 bases, with 7 bases lying between them. The CDR3 bases are TGCGCCAGCAGCCAAGAACGGAGAGAAAAACTGTTTTTT. Translation gives CASSQERREKLFF.

This clonotype has just a few counts. The gene calls are TRBV15 and TRBJ2-1, with TRBD1 matching 10 bases. Per the germline V gene, CDR1 is LNHNV and CDR2 is YYDKDF (reference sequence). The CDR3 covers 15 residues. After removal of 5 bases from V and 7 bases from J, the junction contained 8 bases not matched to a gene. CDR3 DNA: TGTGCCACCAGCGTCGGGACAGGGGTCAATAATGAGCAGTTCTTC. Translation gives CATSVGTGVNNEQFF.

The chain carries TRBV6-5 and TRBJ2-1; TRBD2 aligns across 9 bases. CDR1 and CDR2 (germline): MNHEY, SVGAGI. The CDR3 contains 18 residues. J was trimmed by 10 bases and V by 0 bases; bases with no gene match: 16. The CDR3 protein is CASSYSIAGGAGRHEQFF. CDR3 nucleotide sequence: TGTGCCAGCAGTTACTCGATTGCGGGGGGGGCAGGGCGGCACGAGCAGTTCTTC.

In DNA, the CDR3 is TGTGCCTGGAGTGGGGGACAGATCACTGAAGCTTTCTTT. Its protein is CAWSGGQITEAFF. The V gene is TRBV30, the J gene TRBJ1-1; 7 bases fit TRBD1. The germline CDR1 and CDR2 sequences are GTSNPN and SVGIG (reference sequence). The ends lost 1 base at V and 4 bases at J; junction bases unmatched: 3. The length of the CDR3 is 13 residues.

This clonotype was seen more than once but under ten times. The gene calls are TRBV7-2 and TRBJ1-2; no clear D. The CDR3 spans 12 residues. Germline V gives CDR1 SGHTA, CDR2 FQGNSA. Trimming stripped 1 base from V and 7 bases from J, with 7 bases between. The CDR3 sequence: CASSLVGSGYTF. CDR3 DNA sequence: TGTGCCAGCAGCTTAGTAGGGAGTGGCTACACCTTC.

This clonotype was found a few times. The chain recombines TRBV2 with TRBJ1-6; D not resolved. The germline gives CDR1 SNHLY, CDR2 FYNNEI. The CDR3 runs 18 residues. Between the trimmed V and J ends, which lost 5 bases and 7 bases, there was a span of 24 bases. CDR3 nucleotide sequence: TGTGCCAGCAGTCTTCCGGCCGGGGATCCCGCCACCAATTCACCCCTCCACTTT. Protein: CASSLPAGDPATNSPLHF.

The gene calls are TRBV28 and TRBJ2-7, with 15 bases identical to TRBD2. The CDR3 is 17 residues long. V shed 4 bases, J shed 4 bases, and the junction held 8 bases outside the gene matches. In germline, CDR1 is MDHEN, CDR2 SYDVKM. DNA of the CDR3: TGTGCCAGCAGTTACCTTAGGACTAGCGGGGGGGCTTACGAGCAGTACTTC. It encodes CASSYLRTSGGAYEQYF.

The table lists this clonotype with many counts. This chain links TRBV6-2 or TRBV6-3 with TRBJ2-7, with D uncertain. Germline V CDR1 and CDR2: MNHEY, SVGEGT. Between the trimmed V and J ends, which lost 2 bases and 4 bases, there was a span of 6 bases. The CDR3 consists of 12 residues. Here the CDR3 DNA reads TGTGCCAGCAGTTACCAGCCTTACGAGCAGTACTTC. Residues: CASSYQPYEQYF.

The gene calls are TRBV6-1 and TRBJ1-2; D is unclear. Trimming shortened V by 0 bases and J by 7 bases, and 15 bases separated the two germline ends. The length of the CDR3 is 15 residues. Per the germline V gene, CDR1 is MNHNS and CDR2 is SASEGT. The CDR3 sequence is CASSEAPKVVRGYTF. CDR3 bases: TGTGCCAGCAGTGAAGCACCGAAGGTGGTTCGTGGCTACACCTTC.

The genes are TRBV29-1 and TRBJ2-3; 16 bases align to TRBD2. Germline V CDR1 and CDR2: SQVTM, ANQGSEA. V was pared by 6 bases and J by 3 bases, with 3 bases of the junction left unmatched. The CDR3 has 15 amino acids. The CDR3 coding sequence is TGCAGCGTGGGGACTAGCGGGGGGGGAACAGATACGCAGTATTTT. As protein: CSVGTSGGGTDTQYF.

V usage is TRBV28 and J usage is TRBJ2-1; 11 nucleotides agree with TRBD2. This CDR3 region has 15 residues. V lost 8 bases and J lost 6; bases outside the gene matches: 9. Looked up from germline, CDR1 is MDHEN and CDR2 is SYDVKM. The CDR3 sequence: CASGRTSGRINEQFF. CDR3 nucleotides: TGTGCCAGCGGGAGGACTAGCGGGCGGATCAATGAGCAGTTCTTC.

The V call is TRBV12-3 or TRBV12-4, the J call TRBJ1-2; the match to TRBD1 covers 7 bases. This CDR3 is built from 13 residues. V dropped 2 bases and J dropped 4; count of bases not matched to a gene: 1. CDR3 residues: CASSLSGGYGYTF. For the CDR3, the DNA is TGTGCCAGCAGTTTATCAGGGGGCTATGGCTACACCTTC.